The 12 T cell receptor beta chains below were found in one sample sequenced in a study of T cells in Graves' hyperthyroidism and ophthalmopathy. TCR beta CDR3 regions were amplified from RNA transcripts. The study used the HTBI primer set for a first-round RT-PCR of the TCR CDR3. TCRdb called the multiplex PCR reads again in MiXCR, with one record for every CDR3 protein. The sample includes just under 750,000 distinct CDR3 sequences, around a third of them seen just once. Sequenced input: blood. The receptors were gathered from a woman between 40 and 55 years old with Graves' hyperthyroidism.

This clonotype was seen many times. The rearrangement joins TRBV7-2 to TRBJ1-1; tentative D call: TRBD1 (5 bases). The CDR3 runs 16 residues. Germline V CDR1 and CDR2: SGHTA, FQGNSA. V was trimmed by 1 base and J by 1 base, leaving 13 bases between them. CDR3 in amino acids: CASSLVRGAGNTEAFF. In DNA form, the CDR3 reads TGTGCCAGCAGCTTAGTGCGCGGGGCCGGGAACACTGAAGCTTTCTTT. Full variable domain (remainder filled in from reference TRBV7-2 and TRBJ1-1): GAGVSQSPSNKVTEKGKDVELRCDPISGHTALYWYRQSLGQGLEFLIYFQGNSAPDKSGLPSDRFSAERTGGSVSTLTIQRTQQEDSAVYLCASSLVRGAGNTEAFFGQGTRLTVV.

There are many counts of this clonotype. The J gene is TRBJ2-7, the V gene TRBV20-1, with D perhaps matching TRBD1 or TRBD2 (5 bases each). Per the germline V gene, CDR1 is DFQATT and CDR2 is SNEGSKA (reference sequence). The CDR3 spans 12 residues. The V end lost 6 bases, the J end lost 2 bases, and 11 bases lay between the germline ends. In nucleotides, the CDR3 is TGCAGTGCGAAGGGACGAACCTACGAGCAGTACTTC. Its translation is CSAKGRTYEQYF.

This clonotype came up once. The V call is TRBV25-1, the J call TRBJ1-2; TRBD1 matches 12 bases. The CDR3 has 17 amino acids. CDR1 and CDR2 (germline): MGHDK, SYGVNS. Trimming cost V 3 bases and J 4 bases; bases outside gene matches: 9. The CDR3 spells CASSDAGTGGNTYGYTF. The CDR3 DNA follows: TGTGCCAGCAGTGACGCCGGGACAGGGGGCAATACCTATGGCTACACCTTC.

In this sample, this clonotype turned up many times. The chain combines TRBV25-1 with TRBJ1-1; 7 nucleotides align to TRBD1. Germline V gives CDR1 MGHDK, CDR2 SYGVNS. With V trimmed by 7 bases and J by 6 bases, 5 bases remained unmatched. This CDR3 contains 12 residues. The CDR3 DNA reads TGTGCCAGCACCCAAACAGGGGCTGAAGCTTTCTTT. This codes for CASTQTGAEAFF.

To note about this clonotype: A much larger clone is a single base away; this may be a read error. The chain is built from TRBV19 and TRBJ2-7; perhaps TRBD1 as D (6 bases). The CDR3 loop spans 12 amino acids. Germline V gene data show CDR1 as LNHDA and CDR2 as SQIVND (reference sequence). The CDR3 DNA reads TGTGCCAGTAGTAAGACAGGTTACGAGCGGTACTTC. It yields the protein CASSKTGYERYF.

The count of this clonotype is one. The chain has TRBV19 and TRBJ2-3; 7 bases are shared with TRBD1. The CDR3 sequence is 14 residues long. CDR1 is LNHDA and CDR2 is SQIVND in the germline V gene (reference sequence). Germline trimming cut 9 bases from V and 1 base from J; bases unmatched to any gene: 7. The CDR3 sequence: CASTTGAGTDTQYF. As DNA, the CDR3 is TGTGCCAGCACTACAGGGGCGGGCACAGATACGCAGTATTTT.

This clonotype was picked up many times. This chain connects TRBV7-6 to TRBJ2-5, with 13 bases lining up with TRBD2. J gave up 5 bases and V 0 bases, and 3 bases lay outside the gene matches. Looked up from germline, CDR1 is SGHVS and CDR2 is FNYEAQ. This CDR3 is built from 16 residues. This chain's CDR3 is CASSLAGLAGTETQYF. CDR3 coding DNA: TGTGCCAGCAGCTTAGCGGGACTAGCGGGGACGGAGACCCAGTACTTC.

This clonotype was seen ten or more times. The chain joins TRBV10-1 to TRBJ1-6, with a weak D call TRBD1 (6 bases). The CDR3 totals 13 residues. The germline CDR1 and CDR2 sequences are WNHNN and SYGVQD (reference sequence). The V end lost 2 bases, the J end lost 14 bases, and 13 bases lay between the germline ends. CDR3 loop: CASSEGVEGALHF. Written as DNA, the CDR3 is TGCGCCAGCAGTGAGGGTGTTGAGGGGGCCCTCCACTTT.

The CDR3 reads CASSLFRGRNSPLHF. The CDR3, as DNA: TGCGCCAGCAGCTTGTTTCGGGGGAGGAATTCACCCCTCCACTTT. The rearrangement uses TRBV5-1 and TRBJ1-6; perhaps TRBD1 as D (5 bases). This CDR3 has 15 amino acids. Germline V lookup: CDR1 SGHRS, CDR2 YFSETQ. Trimming cost V 1 base and J 7 bases, with 12 bases left between them.

The rearrangement joins TRBV30 to TRBJ2-6; perhaps D is TRBD1 or TRBD2 (6 bases each). V shed 0 bases and J shed 1 base, with 7 bases lying between them. Per the germline V gene, CDR1 is GTSNPN and CDR2 is SVGIG (reference sequence). This CDR3 contains 15 residues. CDR3 DNA: TGTGCCTGGAGTGTAGGGGGGTCTGGGGCCAACGTCCTGACTTTC. Translating it yields CAWSVGGSGANVLTF.

This clonotype was counted at least ten times. The chain is built from TRBV4-3 and TRBJ1-3; no reliable D call. Germline CDR1 and CDR2: LGHNA and YSLEER. CDR3 length: 14 amino acids. V lost 2 bases, J lost 2 bases, and 7 bases lay in between. DNA of the CDR3: TGCGCCAGCAGCCAAATGGAGGCTGGAAACACCATATATTTT. As protein: CASSQMEAGNTIYF.

This clonotype has a count of ten or more. The V and J genes are TRBV27 and TRBJ1-1; D uncertain. V dropped 6 bases and J dropped 1 base, with 9 bases sitting between them. CDR1 and CDR2 (germline): MNHEY, SMNVEV (reference sequence). The CDR3 is made up of 13 amino acids. CDR3 residues: CASSSDWNTEAFF. CDR3 coding DNA: TGTGCCAGCAGCTCCGACTGGAACACTGAAGCTTTCTTT.